This TCR beta chain was obtained from a study of read filtering for tumor transcriptome and immune sequencing. Study background: Under 10 patients were R-ISS I, approximately 15 were R-ISS II, six or seven were R-ISS III.

CDR1 SGHNT and CDR2 YYREEE come from the germline V gene (reference sequence). The germline V and J ends were trimmed by 3 bases and 0 bases, with 12 bases remaining between them. CDR3 length: 15 residues. Bone marrow was sampled from every patient at the time of active disease. The library was built from roughly 400 ng RNA with molecular barcoded adaptors for alpha/delta and beta/gamma chains. MiXCR, run by TCRdb on the reads, gives a single entry per CDR3 protein. The sample shows about 90,000 distinct CDR3 sequences, 12% of them seen only once. The gene calls are TRBV5-4 and TRBJ1-2, with D unclear. The sequence came from a donor at least 40 years old with multiple myeloma. Specimen: a population of CD138-negative cells sorted from bone marrow. CDR3 DNA: TGTGCCAGCAGCTCTCAGACGCAAGCTAACTATGGCTACACCTTC. It is translated as CASSSQTQANYGYTF.